These 8 T cell receptor beta chains came from one sample sequenced in a study of radiation and T cells in renal cell carcinoma. Here immunoSEQ multiplex PCR was the method, and the copy in TCRdb shows in-frame clones only, minus some. The data hold about 140,000 clones, with around four fifths observed a single time. Time point meaning: baseline pretreatment blood. Treatment noted: 15 Gy SBRT to primary tumor, nephrectomy 4 weeks later. Source: blood, taken from a patient whose treatment included radiotherapy and nephrectomy. The source is a woman aged 45-60 years with renal cell carcinoma.

This rearrangement joins TRBV6-6 to TRBJ1-4, with D maybe TRBD1 (6 bases). V gave up 6 bases and J gave up 1 base, with 12 bases separating them. The CDR3 runs to 15 residues. The V gene's germline CDR1 is MNHNY and CDR2 SVGAGI (reference sequence). Here the CDR3 reads CASSSRGGTNEKLFF. The DNA of the CDR3 is TGTGCCAGCAGCTCGCGAGGGGGAACTAATGAAAAACTGTTTTTT.

CDR3 region: CASSLYRENYGYTF. CDR3 bases: TGTGCCAGCAGCTTGTACAGGGAAAACTATGGCTACACCTTC. V and J are TRBV5-4 and TRBJ1-2, with a weak D call TRBD1 (6 bases). V lost 1 base, J lost 2 bases, and 9 bases lay in between. The length of the CDR3 is 14 residues. Germline CDR1 SGHNT, CDR2 YYREEE (reference sequence).

This clone was observed once. This chain links TRBV18 with TRBJ2-1; maybe TRBD1 (7 bases). Trimming stripped 2 bases from V and 6 bases from J, with 11 bases between. Germline CDR1 is KGHSH and CDR2 is LQKENI. The CDR3 totals 14 residues. In DNA form, the CDR3 reads TGTGCCAGCTCACCATCAGGGGGGAGCAATGAGCAGTTCTTC. It codes for CASSPSGGSNEQFF.

This clone came up once. Written as DNA, the CDR3 is TGTGCCAGCAACAGGGGGTTCCAAGAGACCCAGTACTTC. This codes for CASNRGFQETQYF. This chain links TRBV6-6 with TRBJ2-5, with 8 bases aligning to TRBD1. V shed 7 bases, J shed 1 base, and the junction held 2 bases outside the gene matches. This CDR3 comprises 13 residues. CDR1 is MNHNY, CDR2 SVGAGI, per germline (reference sequence).

The chain has TRBV25-1 and TRBJ2-3; 12 nucleotides match TRBD2. The CDR3 has 18 amino acids. Germline V gene lookup returns CDR1 MGHDK and CDR2 SYGVNS. J gave up 6 bases and V 1 base, and 11 bases lay outside the gene matches. CDR3 coding DNA: TGTGCCAGCAGTGAATTTACCGCTAGCGGGAGGGCAGGGGATACGCAGTATTTT. It encodes CASSEFTASGRAGDTQYF. The variable domain in full, with the rest retrieved from reference TRBV25-1 and TRBJ2-3, is EADIYQTPRYLVIGTGKKITLECSQTMGHDKMYWYQQDPGMELHLIHYSYGVNSTEKGDLSSESTVSRIRTEHFPLTLESARPSHTSQYLCASSEFTASGRAGDTQYFGPGTRLTVL.

This chain connects TRBV7-9 to TRBJ2-2; 7 bases map to TRBD1. Per the germline V gene, CDR1 is SEHNR and CDR2 is FQNEAQ (reference sequence). The J segment lost 1 base and the V segment lost 5 bases, leaving 7 bases of the junction unmatched. This CDR3 is 16 amino acids long. The CDR3 DNA sequence: TGTGCCAGCAGCCCCCGGGACAGTTTGAACACCGGGGAGCTGTTTTTT. This gives the protein CASSPRDSLNTGELFF.

Concerning this clone itself: The junction and the germline gene differ at one end; a read error may be behind it. The chain carries TRBV7-7 and TRBJ1-4, with D perhaps TRBD1 (6 bases). The CDR3 consists of 14 residues. In germline, CDR1 is SSHAT, CDR2 FNYEAQ (reference sequence). DNA of the CDR3: TGTGCTAGCAGTCTAAGACAGGTTAATGAAAAACTGTTTTTT. This gives the protein CASSLRQVNEKLFF.

V and J are TRBV6-9 and TRBJ2-7, with no clear D. There are 16 residues in the CDR3. V was pared by 2 bases and J by 1 base, with 15 bases between. Germline CDR1 is MNHGY and CDR2 is SVAAGI. The DNA of the CDR3 is TGTGCCAGCAGTTATAAAGGGTGGGCACCGTCCTACGAGCAGTACTTC. It codes for CASSYKGWAPSYEQYF.